The 11 T cell receptor beta chains below all came from one sample that was sequenced in a study of immune evolution from preneoplasia to lung adenocarcinoma. This table comes from immunoSEQ multiplex PCR, and its TCRdb copy is limited to in-frame clones, with some not included. The sample holds more than 8,000 clones; 70% to 90% are singletons and the top ten take 2.9%. The sequencing input was FFPE lung adenocarcinoma in situ tissue. These receptors all stem from a person between 70 and 80 years old with lung adenocarcinoma.

This sequence joins TRBV5-5 and TRBJ2-7; D is unresolved. Trimming removed 3 bases from V and 0 bases from J, with 13 bases in between. This CDR3 has 15 amino acids. Germline V CDR1 and CDR2: SGHKS, YYEKEE (reference sequence). CDR3 sequence: CASSSWPEISYEQYF. In DNA form, the CDR3 reads TGTGCCAGCAGCTCGTGGCCGGAGATCTCCTACGAGCAGTACTTC.

The J gene is TRBJ2-1, the V gene TRBV19; 13 bases map to TRBD2. After removal of 4 bases from V and 12 bases from J, the junction contained 15 bases not matched to a gene. The CDR3 loop spans 17 amino acids. The V gene's germline CDR1 is LNHDA and CDR2 SQIVND (reference sequence). The CDR3 region is CASSTPGTSGTRKAQFF. The CDR3 DNA is TGTGCCAGTAGTACCCCAGGGACTAGCGGGACCCGCAAGGCGCAGTTCTTC.

This chain joins TRBV5-3 and TRBJ1-4; 9 bases fit TRBD1. TRBV5-3 is classed as an ORF, of uncertain function. The V segment lost 3 bases and the J segment 6 bases; nucleotides outside the gene matches: 9. The length of the CDR3 is 16 residues. CDR3 nucleotide sequence: TGTGCCAGAAGCTGTACCTACAGGGGGCGCCATGAAAAACTGTTTTTT. Residues: CARSCTYRGRHEKLFF.

The V and J genes are TRBV30 and TRBJ1-1; D is unresolved. Trimming removed 4 bases at V and 3 bases at J, with 15 bases between. CDR1 is GTSNPN and CDR2 is SVGIG in the germline V gene (reference sequence). The CDR3 is 14 residues long. The CDR3 here is CAWKWYSPDTEAFF. The CDR3 DNA sequence: TGTGCCTGGAAGTGGTACAGTCCTGACACTGAAGCTTTCTTT.

This clone was seen just once. The rearrangement joins TRBV11-3 to TRBJ2-1; perhaps TRBD1 as D (6 bases). CDR3 size: 15 residues. CDR1 and CDR2 from the germline V gene are SGHNT and YENEEA. With 0 bases removed from V and 4 bases from J, the gap between germline ends came to 10 bases. The CDR3 loop reads CASSLEGDTYNEQFF. The CDR3 DNA sequence: TGTGCCAGCAGCTTAGAAGGGGACACGTACAATGAGCAGTTCTTC.

The chain combines TRBV28 with TRBJ2-1, with TRBD2 matching over 7 bases. Germline V gene sequence: CDR1 MDHEN, CDR2 SYDVKM. The V segment lost 1 base and the J segment 5 bases; nucleotides outside the gene matches: 5. The CDR3 is 15 residues long. CDR3 in amino acids: CASSLSASGHNEQFF. CDR3 DNA sequence: TGTGCCAGCAGTTTATCGGCTAGCGGACACAATGAGCAGTTCTTC.

This chain links TRBV6-5 with TRBJ1-1; maybe TRBD1 (5 bases). Germline values: CDR1 MNHEY, CDR2 SVGAGI. V dropped 2 bases and J dropped 8 bases, with 9 bases sitting between them. The CDR3 has 12 amino acids. The CDR3 region is CASSYIQGEAFF. In nucleotides, the CDR3 is TGTGCCAGCAGTTACATCCAGGGAGAAGCTTTCTTT.

This clone was picked up one time. This rearrangement joins TRBV5-3 to TRBJ1-5, with a tentative D call TRBD1 (6 bases). TRBV5-3 carries the ORF label, with uncertain function. Between the trimmed V and J ends, which lost 4 bases and 4 bases, there was a span of 21 bases. This CDR3 contains 17 residues. The CDR3 is CARSQRRDTLRNQPQHF. Here the CDR3 DNA reads TGTGCCAGAAGCCAACGCCGGGACACCTTGAGGAATCAGCCCCAGCATTTT.

V gene TRBV5-1 combines with J gene TRBJ2-1; 8 bases agree with TRBD1. J gave up 8 bases and V 4 bases, and 11 bases lay outside the gene matches. The CDR3 is 15 residues long. Germline-derived CDR1 and CDR2 are SGHRS and YFSETQ. CDR3 DNA: TGCGCCAGCAGCCCGAGTTGGACAGGGTTGCATGAGCAGTTCTTC. It yields the protein CASSPSWTGLHEQFF.

This clone came up a few times. The chain uses TRBV5-1 and TRBJ1-2, with 11 bases fitting TRBD1. Germline V lookup: CDR1 SGHRS, CDR2 YFSETQ. The CDR3 totals 17 residues. Trimming removed 4 bases from V and 0 bases from J; junction bases left unmatched: 8. The CDR3 here is CASSLWTGGRANYGYTF. CDR3 in DNA: TGCGCCAGCAGCCTTTGGACAGGGGGCCGAGCTAACTATGGCTACACCTTC. Supplemented by reference TRBV5-1 and TRBJ1-2, the full variable domain reads KAGVTQTPRYLIKTRGQQVTLSCSPISGHRSVSWYQQTPGQGLQFLFEYFSETQRNKGNFPGRFSGRQFSNSRSEMNVSTLELGDSALYLCASSLWTGGRANYGYTFGSGTRLTVV.

The chain joins TRBV9 to TRBJ1-1, with unresolved D. CDR3 length: 12 residues. Germline lookup yields CDR1 SGDLS and CDR2 YYNGEE. With 0 bases removed from V and 4 bases from J, the gap between germline ends came to 4 bases. CDR3 loop: CASSVDSTEAFF. The CDR3, as DNA: TGTGCCAGCAGCGTAGATTCCACTGAAGCTTTCTTT.